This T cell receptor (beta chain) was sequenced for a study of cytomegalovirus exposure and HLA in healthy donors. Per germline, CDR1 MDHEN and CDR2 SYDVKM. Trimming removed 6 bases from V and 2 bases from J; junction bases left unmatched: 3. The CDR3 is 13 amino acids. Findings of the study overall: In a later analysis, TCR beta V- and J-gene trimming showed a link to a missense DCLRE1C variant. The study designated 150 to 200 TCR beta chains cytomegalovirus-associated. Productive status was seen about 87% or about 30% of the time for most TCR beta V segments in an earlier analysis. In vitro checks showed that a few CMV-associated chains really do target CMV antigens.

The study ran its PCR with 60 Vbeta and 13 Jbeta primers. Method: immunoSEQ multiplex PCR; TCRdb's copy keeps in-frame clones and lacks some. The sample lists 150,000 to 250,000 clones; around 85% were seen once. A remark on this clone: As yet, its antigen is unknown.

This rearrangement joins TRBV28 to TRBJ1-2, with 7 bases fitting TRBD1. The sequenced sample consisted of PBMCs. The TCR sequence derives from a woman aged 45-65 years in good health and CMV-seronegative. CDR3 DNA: TGTGCCAGCAGCCTGACAGGGAACTATGGCTACACCTTC. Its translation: CASSLTGNYGYTF.